This TCR beta chain emerged from a study of early stage breast cancer tumors. The wider study: Invasive lobular carcinomas made up four of 12 ER+/PR+/HER2- tumors. The study's findings and limits: Tumors had approximately 2.6-fold higher T cell density and higher clonality than adjacent normal breast tissue. Enriched TCRB sequences shared across patients were mostly commonly generated sequences.

Germline CDR1 reads KGHSH; CDR2 reads LQKENI. Trimming removed 3 bases from V and 4 bases from J, with 9 bases in between. This CDR3 has 14 residues. Concerning this clone: Its antigen remains unknown.

Produced via immunoSEQ multiplex PCR; TCRdb's table is partial and in-frame only. Of 60,000 to 80,000 clones in the sample, roughly 84% were seen once. The chain has TRBV18 and TRBJ2-2; D not certain. The material sequenced was blood. This sequence originates from a person in their 60s with breast cancer. For the CDR3, the DNA is TGTGCCAGCTCACCTGGACCGAGCACCGGGGAGCTGTTTTTT. This codes for CASSPGPSTGELFF.